The text below deals with one T cell receptor (beta chain). The assay was immunoSEQ multiplex PCR, and TCRdb's table has in-frame clones only and misses some. The data show about 95,000 clones, roughly four fifths seen once. This sample is drawn from a study of blood T cell repertoires in COVID-19. This CDR3 comprises 15 residues. Germline values: CDR1 LNHDA, CDR2 SQIVND (reference sequence). V was shortened by 3 bases and J by 0 bases, with 8 bases between the two germline ends. This receptor was identified in a human donor in a cohort sampled during active COVID-19. Sequenced material: peripheral blood. The V gene is TRBV19, the J gene TRBJ2-2; D uncertain. The CDR3 sequence is CASSMSSPNTGELFF. CDR3 coding DNA: TGTGCCAGTAGTATGAGTAGTCCGAACACCGGGGAGCTGTTTTTT.